These 13 T cell receptor beta chains were sequenced from one sample in a study of CD8 T cells in ankylosing spondylitis. TCRdb reanalysed the 5' RACE reads using MiXCR and keeps one entry per CDR3 protein. The profile covers about 220,000 distinct CDR3 sequences, with roughly 24% appearing a single time and just over 6.5% taken by the ten largest. Sequencing used blood, either unsorted or a sorted T cell fraction (not recorded which). These receptors all come from a male donor with ankylosing spondylitis or in good health (not recorded which).

There are many counts of this clonotype. The V call is TRBV5-6, the J call TRBJ1-2; 8 bases match TRBD1. The germline CDR1 and CDR2 sequences are SGHDT and YYEEEE. The V and J ends lost 0 bases and 4 bases, in that order; junction bases with no gene match: 5. This CDR3 has 15 residues. The CDR3 region is CASSLGDRRTYGYTF. Written as DNA, the CDR3 is TGTGCCAGCAGCTTGGGGGACAGGAGGACCTATGGCTACACCTTC.

This clonotype was seen repeatedly, ten times or more. This sequence joins TRBV7-8 and TRBJ2-1; D perhaps matches TRBD2 (9 bases). The V gene lost 5 bases and the J gene lost 6 bases, with 26 bases spanning the gap. This CDR3 contains 18 residues. Germline V CDR1 and CDR2: SGHVS, FQNEAQ. CDR3 residues: CASSRTGSLAGVGNEQFF. The DNA for the CDR3 is TGTGCCAGCAGCAGGACAGGGTCTTTAGCGGGAGTCGGCAATGAGCAGTTCTTC.

In its sample, this clonotype was seen a few times. The chain has TRBV20-1 and TRBJ2-3, with D uncertain. The germline gives CDR1 DFQATT, CDR2 SNEGSKA (reference sequence). The V and J ends lost 3 bases and 0 bases respectively, with 10 bases between them. There are 14 residues in the CDR3. The chain's CDR3 is CSASGATSTDTQYF. CDR3 nucleotides: TGCAGTGCTAGCGGAGCAACTAGCACAGATACGCAGTATTTT.

A few counts support this clonotype. The V gene is TRBV5-1, the J gene TRBJ2-6, with 7 bases fitting TRBD1. Germline V CDR1 and CDR2: SGHRS, YFSETQ. This CDR3 has 16 amino acids. V lost 4 bases and J lost 2; bases outside the gene matches: 6. CDR3 DNA sequence: TGCGCCAGCAGCCAAGGACAGGAGGCTGGGGCCAACGTCCTGACTTTC. Translated, it gives CASSQGQEAGANVLTF.

This chain links TRBV20-1 with TRBJ2-5; the D gene could be TRBD1 or TRBD2 (5 bases each). V lost 6 bases to trimming and J lost 3 bases, with 17 bases between them. In germline, CDR1 is DFQATT, CDR2 SNEGSKA (reference sequence). The CDR3 sequence is 14 residues long. The CDR3 sequence is CSAARDPREETQYF. The CDR3 coding sequence is TGCAGTGCGGCACGGGACCCAAGGGAAGAGACCCAGTACTTC.

This clonotype was seen a single time. This chain joins TRBV5-1 and TRBJ1-3, with TRBD1 identical over 9 bases. This CDR3 region has 15 residues. CDR1 and CDR2 from the germline V gene are SGHRS and YFSETQ. V lost 4 bases to trimming and J lost 4 bases; unmatched junction nucleotides: 6. CDR3: CASSLGTGRGNTIYF. The CDR3 DNA sequence: TGCGCCAGCAGCCTAGGGACAGGGCGCGGAAACACCATATATTTT.

In the case of this clonotype: This may stem from a read error, because a much larger clone lies one nucleotide away. The chain links TRBV29-1 to TRBJ2-5; D unclear. This CDR3 is built from 13 residues. Germline V gene sequence: CDR1 SQVTM, CDR2 ANQGSEA. With 2 bases removed from V and 9 bases from J, the gap between germline ends came to 16 bases. CDR3 DNA sequence: TGCAGCGTTGAACTAGAAAATCTTGAGCCCCAGTACTTC. Translated, it gives CSVELENLEPQYF.

V is TRBV6-6 and J is TRBJ2-5; no definite D call. The CDR3 is made up of 13 amino acids. Germline V gene lookup returns CDR1 MNHNY and CDR2 SVGAGI (reference sequence). Trimming removed 0 bases at V and 3 bases at J, with 5 bases between. The CDR3 DNA reads TGTGCCAGCAGTTACTCGATCGAAGAGACCCAGTACTTC. Protein product: CASSYSIEETQYF.

This chain links TRBV12-3 or TRBV12-4 with TRBJ2-3; a possible D gene is TRBD2 (5 bases). This CDR3 spans 12 amino acids. V was shortened by 3 bases and J by 6 bases, with 7 bases between the two germline ends. This CDR3 reads CASSFAGDTQYF. The CDR3 region has the DNA TGTGCCAGCAGTTTTGCGGGCGATACGCAGTATTTT.

This clonotype was recorded at least ten times. The chain employs TRBV20-1 and TRBJ2-2; TRBD1 aligns across 7 bases. V lost 0 bases and J lost 5; bases outside the gene matches: 9. The CDR3 covers 16 residues. The germline gives CDR1 DFQATT, CDR2 SNEGSKA (reference sequence). CDR3 sequence reads: CSARDLRQGMTGELFF. The CDR3 DNA is TGCAGTGCTAGAGATCTAAGACAGGGTATGACCGGGGAGCTGTTTTTT.

V usage is TRBV29-1 and J usage is TRBJ1-1, with D possibly TRBD1 on 5 matching bases. There are 11 residues in the CDR3. The V end was cut by 7 bases, the J end by 7 bases, with 13 bases between. Germline assignment: CDR1 SQVTM and CDR2 ANQGSEA. The CDR3 nucleotides read TGCAGCGCCGAGAGGACAAGTGAAGCTTTCTTT. This sequence encodes CSAERTSEAFF.

The sample holds a few counts of this clonotype. This CDR3 reads CSARADGASGRRNEQFF. In DNA form, the CDR3 reads TGCAGTGCTAGAGCCGACGGGGCTAGCGGGAGGAGGAATGAGCAGTTCTTC. V usage is TRBV20-1 and J usage is TRBJ2-1; 11 bases match TRBD2. Germline CDR1 is DFQATT and CDR2 is SNEGSKA (reference sequence). This CDR3 contains 17 residues. After removal of 1 base from V and 7 bases from J, the junction contained 12 bases not matched to a gene.

This clonotype was observed a few times. The rearrangement joins TRBV7-9 to TRBJ2-5; 7 bases align to TRBD2. The V segment lost 8 bases and the J segment 5 bases; nucleotides outside the gene matches: 5. Germline CDR1 reads SEHNR; CDR2 reads FQNEAQ (reference sequence). The CDR3 consists of 12 residues. This chain's CDR3 is CASGRAVETQYF. The CDR3 DNA is TGTGCCAGCGGGAGGGCCGTGGAGACCCAGTACTTC.